This record covers a single TCR beta chain. It lacks a known antigen. Library preparation employed bulk RNA-seq. The TruSeq Stranded RNA sample prep kit was used to generate libraries of poly-A-enriched mRNA from an input of about 1,000 ng total RNA. Each sample was sequenced in triplicate using paired-end sequencing on a HiSeq 2500. A read length of 125 nucleotides per mate was used for RNA-seq. Per the original workflow: Reads were trimmed and aligned to hg38 with STAR v2.7, with quality control by FASTQC, RSeQC and multiqc. Salmon 0.14.1 was used to quantify gene expression levels as transcripts per million (TPM). The results of principal component analysis suggested that neither trial, library batch, sequencing batch, treatment regimen nor sex drove the transcriptomic profiles. The reads went through TCRdb reprocessing, and each CDR3 protein sequence gets one entry with no DNA. The authors' filters were not applied to this entry. Counted in this sample were about 520 distinct CDR3 sequences; nearly 97% of them appeared once. The top ten hold approximately 8.4% of the sample.

The intended sense of this specimen's time point label: major or complete molecular response after front-line TKI therapy. Roughly 16 CML patients were included in the patient cohort, and matched post-remission samples were retrieved for a subset of these patients. This entry comes from a study of alternative splicing in chronic myeloid leukemia remission (dated by TCRdb to about 2020). As for the study more broadly: Remission specimens from the trials were collected at major or complete molecular response, at 12 or 24 months of TKI therapy. Female/male counts of 11/5 were recorded for diagnosis samples, 8/3 for remission samples and 2/4 for controls. Median ages of about 50 years at diagnosis, 56 to 70 at remission and about 34 for healthy controls were recorded. The RESIST (imatinib), ENESTxtnd (nilotinib) and PINNACLE (nilotinib plus pegylated interferon) trials supplied about 9 diagnostic specimens along with matched remission specimens. RNA sequencing was used to profile peripheral blood obtained from chronic-phase CML patients at diagnosis and at remission, and the resulting profiles were compared with those of healthy donors. The French Persistem study supplied nine CML samples, of which seven were diagnostic and two were matched remission samples. Trizol was used to extract total RNA from peripheral blood mononuclear cells of the diagnosis, remission and control samples. Total leukocytes from peripheral blood collected in EDTA were used as the trial diagnostic specimens. Points the paper makes about the study in general: Blood cell composition at remission was reconfigured to resemble lymphoid cell-enriched normal controls. Blood cell composition differed strongly by timepoint, shifting from myeloid progenitor enrichment at diagnosis to mature lymphoid enrichment at remission.

From a lookup of the germline V gene (reference sequence), CDR1 and CDR2 are LGHDT and YNNKEL. Including the terminal cysteine and phenylalanine, the CDR3 comprises 16 residues. No DNA is given. The receptor chain draws on TRBV3-1 and TRBJ2-3; TCRdb returns TRBD2, unconfirmable since there is no DNA. This material consisted of PBMCs or total blood leukocytes (not recorded which), taken during remission. This clonotype was obtained from an adult with chronic myeloid leukemia. CDR3 reads: CASSQNLAGGTDTQYF.